What follows are 11 T cell receptor beta chains derived from one specimen sequenced in a study of Graves' ophthalmopathy and Graves' hyperthyroidism. RNA transcripts were the source from which TCR beta CDR3 regions were amplified. HTBI-primed first-round RT-PCR preceded second-round multiplex PCR. TCRdb re-called the multiplex PCR reads through MiXCR, storing one row per CDR3 protein. The table has hundreds of thousands of distinct CDR3 sequences, around 14% seen once. Sequenced material: blood. These receptors were collected from a woman aged 25 to 39 with Graves' ophthalmopathy.

This clonotype was picked up many times. V gene TRBV24-1 combines with J gene TRBJ2-2, with D maybe TRBD1 (5 bases). Germline V CDR1 and CDR2: KGHDR, SFDVKD. The V end was cut by 6 bases, the J end by 5 bases, with 12 bases between. This CDR3 is built from 14 residues. CDR3: CATSSGQETGELFF. Written as DNA, the CDR3 is TGTGCCACCAGTTCAGGGCAGGAAACCGGGGAGCTGTTTTTT.

This clonotype was detected many times. CDR3 in amino acids: CATSDSGHSGNTIYF. CDR3 bases: TGTGCCACCAGTGATTCGGGCCACTCTGGAAACACCATATATTTT. The chain couples TRBV24-1 to TRBJ1-3; D remains ambiguous. This CDR3 region has 15 residues. Germline CDR1 and CDR2: KGHDR and SFDVKD. V dropped 2 bases and J dropped 0 bases, with 7 bases sitting between them.

Ten or more counts support this clonotype. This chain joins TRBV6-1 and TRBJ1-6; D remains unclear. V dropped 5 bases and J dropped 7 bases, with 18 bases sitting between them. The CDR3 covers 16 residues. Looked up from germline, CDR1 is MNHNS and CDR2 is SASEGT. The CDR3 loop is CASSKGKEIGNSPLHF. The DNA for the CDR3 is TGTGCCAGCAGTAAAGGGAAAGAGATTGGCAATTCACCCCTCCACTTT.

This clonotype was recorded many times. V gene TRBV20-1 combines with J gene TRBJ2-1; D is unresolved. The CDR3 runs to 16 residues. Germline V gene lookup returns CDR1 DFQATT and CDR2 SNEGSKA (reference sequence). The V and J ends lost 3 bases and 2 bases respectively, with 17 bases between them. The CDR3: CSASDEVFSPYNEQFF. The CDR3 nucleotides are TGCAGTGCTAGTGATGAGGTCTTCTCTCCCTACAATGAGCAGTTCTTC.

Comment on this clonotype: A much larger clone is a single base away; this may be a read error. The chain has TRBV10-3 and TRBJ2-7; the match to TRBD2 covers 9 bases. This CDR3 has 15 residues. Germline V gives CDR1 ENHRY, CDR2 SYGVKD. The CDR3 DNA sequence: TGTGCCATCAGGGTAGCGGGAGATTCCTCCTACGAGCATTACTTC. The encoded protein is CAIRVAGDSSYEHYF.

The genes are TRBV6-2 or TRBV6-3 and TRBJ2-5; D perhaps matches TRBD2 (6 bases). CDR3 length equals 18 residues. Trimming removed 2 bases at V and 4 bases at J, with 23 bases between. CDR1 is MNHEY, CDR2 SVGEGT, per germline. Here the CDR3 reads CASSYTGRDGSLRETQYF. CDR3 nucleotide sequence: TGTGCCAGCAGTTACACGGGGCGGGACGGGAGCCTCAGAGAGACCCAGTACTTC.

This clonotype was recorded many times. The chain is built from TRBV5-1 and TRBJ1-1; 7 nucleotides agree with TRBD1. The CDR3 spans 16 residues. With V trimmed by 3 bases and J by 0 bases, 8 bases remained unmatched. Germline CDR1 is SGHRS and CDR2 is YFSETQ. This CDR3 is CASSSKTGTVNTEAFF. DNA of the CDR3: TGCGCCAGCAGCTCGAAAACCGGGACAGTGAACACTGAAGCTTTCTTT. Together with reference TRBV5-1 and TRBJ1-1, the CDR3 gives the full variable domain: KAGVTQTPRYLIKTRGQQVTLSCSPISGHRSVSWYQQTPGQGLQFLFEYFSETQRNKGNFPGRFSGRQFSNSRSEMNVSTLELGDSALYLCASSSKTGTVNTEAFFGQGTRLTVV.

This clonotype was found many times. The chain has TRBV6-1 and TRBJ1-2, with 8 bases identical to TRBD1. V was clipped by 2 bases and J by 8 bases; unmatched bases: 7. In germline, CDR1 is MNHNS, CDR2 SASEGT. The CDR3 is made up of 14 amino acids. In DNA, the CDR3 is TGTGCCAGCAGTGAAAGGGGCTGGACAGGGGGCTACACCTTC. It encodes CASSERGWTGGYTF.

There are many counts of this clonotype. The gene calls are TRBV4-1 and TRBJ1-1, with D hard to call. The CDR3 spans 15 residues. Germline V gene data show CDR1 as MGHRA and CDR2 as YSYEKL. Between the trimmed V and J ends, which lost 4 bases and 1 base, there was a span of 13 bases. The CDR3 is CASSPLGLPNTEAFF. As DNA, the CDR3 is TGCGCCAGCAGCCCTCTGGGCCTACCGAACACTGAAGCTTTCTTT.

This clonotype was seen ten or more times. The chain uses TRBV11-1 and TRBJ2-7; 9 bases are a match to TRBD1. This CDR3 has 16 residues. Germline trimming cut 5 bases from V and 3 bases from J; bases unmatched to any gene: 11. Germline-derived CDR1 and CDR2 are SGHAT and FQDESV (reference sequence). CDR3 sequence: CASSPPPGTGIYEQYF. CDR3 nucleotides: TGTGCCAGCAGCCCACCACCCGGGACAGGGATCTACGAGCAGTACTTC. The entire variable domain, with the rest obtained from reference TRBV11-1 and TRBJ2-7, is as follows: EAEVAQSPRYKITEKSQAVAFWCDPISGHATLYWYRQILGQGPELLVQFQDESVVDDSQLPKDRFSAERLKGVDSTLKIQPAELGDSAMYLCASSPPPGTGIYEQYFGPGTRLTVT.

At least ten counts were recorded for this clonotype. The CDR3 loop is CASSEIQGTYYGYTF. CDR3 in DNA: TGTGCCAGCAGTGAAATTCAGGGTACTTACTATGGCTACACCTTC. The chain couples TRBV13 to TRBJ1-2, with D perhaps matching TRBD1 (5 bases). The CDR3 covers 15 residues. Germline V gene data show CDR1 as PRHDT and CDR2 as FYEKMQ (reference sequence). V gave up 6 bases and J gave up 3 bases, with 17 bases separating them.